These T cell receptor beta chains were read from a single sample in a study of early T cells in non-severe SARS-CoV-2 infection. TCRdb reanalysed the 5' RACE reads using MiXCR and keeps one entry per CDR3 protein. The sample includes fewer than 30,000 distinct CDR3 sequences, roughly 5.6% of them seen just once. The sequencing input was whole blood. The receptors here all came from an adult who was a healthcare worker with PCR-confirmed SARS-CoV-2 infection or an uninfected control (not recorded which). The CDR3 runs from the conserved cysteine through the conserved F or W. D genes are given only for firm matches. Size values are once, few and many counts, or a class for expanded clones, and some rows have none.

V	D	J	size	CDR3	DNA
TRBV7-7	-	TRBJ2-3	many	CASSPGRLVSTDTQYF	TGTGCCAGCAGCCCAGGTCGACTGGTTAGCACAGATACGCAGTATTTT
TRBV20-1	-	TRBJ2-2	many	CSASPGPSLRELFF	TGCAGTGCTAGTCCCGGGCCATCCTTAAGGGAGCTGTTTTTT
TRBV7-8	-	TRBJ2-7	-	CASSLGQVTYEQYF	TGTGCCAGCAGCTTAGGTCAGGTGACCTACGAGCAGTACTTC
TRBV20-1	-	TRBJ2-7	many	CSAREWGDTRFLSYEQYF	TGCAGTGCTAGAGAGTGGGGCGATACCAGATTTTTATCCTACGAGCAGTACTTC
TRBV6-5	-	TRBJ1-5	many	CASGGAPFSNQPQHF	TGTGCCAGCGGGGGGGCCCCCTTTAGCAATCAGCCCCAGCATTTT
TRBV5-4	TRBD1	TRBJ2-7	-	CASSSPGQALYEQYF	TGTGCCAGCAGCTCCCCCGGACAGGCCCTTTACGAGCAGTACTTC
TRBV28	TRBD1	TRBJ1-3	few	CASSPLLTGPGNTIYF	TGTGCCAGCAGTCCTCTCTTGACAGGGCCTGGAAACACCATATATTTT
TRBV19	TRBD1	TRBJ1-5	many	CASSNRGNNQPQHF	TGTGCCAGTAGTAACAGGGGTAACAATCAGCCCCAGCATTTT
TRBV7-9	-	TRBJ2-5	many	CASSLEEETQYF	TGTGCCAGCAGCTTAGAGGAAGAGACCCAGTACTTC
TRBV27	TRBD1	TRBJ2-7	many	CASSFGQGAGYEQYF	TGTGCCAGCAGTTTTGGACAGGGGGCCGGCTACGAGCAGTACTTC
TRBV12-3/TRBV12-4	-	TRBJ2-3	many	CASNRVTDTQYF	TGTGCCAGCAACAGGGTAACAGATACGCAGTATTTT
TRBV7-6	TRBD1	TRBJ2-7	-	CASSSPGQGAEQYF	TGTGCCAGCAGCTCACCGGGACAGGGGGCCGAGCAGTACTTC
TRBV20-1	-	TRBJ2-3	-	CSASLEAGALDTQYF	TGCAGTGCTAGCTTGGAAGCGGGCGCGCTAGATACGCAGTATTTT
TRBV6-5	TRBD1	TRBJ2-1	many	CASSYRRTGQRNEQFF	TGTGCCAGCAGTTACCGCCGGACAGGGCAACGCAATGAGCAGTTCTTC
TRBV5-6	-	TRBJ2-3	few	CASSFRVEFTDTQYF	TGTGCCAGCAGCTTTAGAGTGGAGTTCACAGATACGCAGTATTTT
TRBV5-6	-	TRBJ1-2	many	CASSLSVPYGYTF	TGTGCCAGCAGCTTGTCGGTTCCCTATGGCTACACCTTC
TRBV6-1	-	TRBJ2-1	many	CASTPTPGTSSYNEQFF	TGTGCCAGCACACCGACCCCGGGGACGAGCTCCTACAATGAGCAGTTCTTC
TRBV18	-	TRBJ2-3	many	CASSPPGLPDTQYF	TGTGCCAGCTCACCACCGGGGCTACCCGATACGCAGTATTTT
TRBV20-1	-	TRBJ2-5	many	CSAPPPGPREETQYF	TGCAGTGCTCCTCCTCCTGGGCCCAGGGAGGAGACCCAGTACTTC
TRBV7-8	TRBD2	TRBJ2-3	-	CASSSRLAGVYIENSTDTQYF	TGTGCCAGCAGCTCAAGACTAGCGGGAGTGTATATAGAGAATAGCACAGATACGCAGTATTTT
TRBV5-1	-	TRBJ2-1	many	CASSRPGEAYNEQFF	TGCGCCAGCAGCCGGCCAGGGGAGGCCTACAATGAGCAGTTCTTC
TRBV7-8	TRBD1	TRBJ1-6	many	CASSLGDRDSPLHF	TGTGCCAGCAGCTTGGGGGACAGGGATTCACCCCTCCACTTT
TRBV20-1	-	TRBJ2-2	many	CSVATNTGELFF	TGCAGTGTTGCGACGAACACCGGGGAGCTGTTTTTT
TRBV29-1	-	TRBJ2-7	many	CSVASQLSYEQYF	TGCAGCGTTGCCAGCCAGCTCTCCTACGAGCAGTACTTC
TRBV19	-	TRBJ1-1	many	CASRRQARGTEAFF	TGTGCCAGTAGACGACAGGCCCGAGGCACTGAAGCTTTCTTT
TRBV6-1	-	TRBJ1-1	-	CASIKKNTEAFF	TGTGCCAGCATTAAAAAGAACACTGAAGCTTTCTTT
TRBV4-1	-	TRBJ1-1	many	CASSQTRNANTEAFF	TGCGCCAGCAGCCAAACCCGGAACGCGAACACTGAAGCTTTCTTT
TRBV6-2/TRBV6-3	TRBD2	TRBJ2-2	many	CASSYRAGENTGELFF	TGTGCCAGCAGTTACCGGGCGGGAGAGAACACCGGGGAGCTGTTTTTT
TRBV2	TRBD2	TRBJ2-3	many	CASRLAGDTQYF	TGTGCCAGCAGACTAGCGGGAGATACGCAGTATTTT
TRBV6-5	TRBD1	TRBJ2-2	many	CASSYSGQGEPNTGELFF	TGTGCCAGCAGTTACTCCGGACAGGGGGAACCGAACACCGGGGAGCTGTTTTTT
TRBV11-2	TRBD1	TRBJ1-6	many	CASRLKHRDSNSPLHF	TGTGCCAGCAGACTGAAACACCGGGACAGTAATTCACCCCTCCACTTT
TRBV5-4	TRBD2	TRBJ2-1	-	CASSPLMLAGGTDYNEQFF	TGTGCCAGCAGCCCGCTTATGCTAGCGGGAGGTACCGACTACAATGAGCAGTTCTTC
TRBV6-2/TRBV6-3	-	TRBJ2-7	many	CASSFGTVSYEQYF	TGTGCCAGCAGTTTCGGGACGGTTTCCTACGAGCAGTACTTC
TRBV12-3/TRBV12-4	TRBD1	TRBJ2-1	many	CANSRDRAYNEQFF	TGTGCCAATTCCCGGGACAGGGCCTACAATGAGCAGTTCTTC
TRBV7-9	-	TRBJ2-5	many	CASSPFGGEETQYF	TGTGCCAGCAGCCCGTTCGGCGGGGAAGAGACCCAGTACTTC
TRBV6-6	TRBD1	TRBJ1-5	many	CASSYGQENNQPQHF	TGTGCCAGCAGTTACGGACAGGAGAATAATCAGCCCCAGCATTTT
TRBV29-1	-	TRBJ2-3	many	CSVLEDTQYF	TGCAGCGTTCTGGAAGATACGCAGTATTTT
TRBV4-1	-	TRBJ2-7	many	CASSQEGPGAYEQYF	TGCGCCAGCAGCCAAGAAGGCCCAGGGGCCTACGAGCAGTACTTC
TRBV28	-	TRBJ2-3	-	CASRPTGRTDTQYF	TGTGCCAGCAGACCGACAGGTCGCACAGATACGCAGTATTTT
TRBV11-2	-	TRBJ1-6	many	CASSLMRGNSPLHF	TGTGCCAGCAGCTTAATGAGGGGGAATTCACCCCTCCACTTT
TRBV5-4	-	TRBJ2-3	-	CASSSGRDTQYF	TGTGCCAGCAGCTCGGGGCGCGATACGCAGTATTTT
TRBV5-1	-	TRBJ1-1	-	CASSQGMNTEAFF	TGCGCCAGCAGTCAGGGAATGAACACTGAAGCTTTCTTT
TRBV20-1	TRBD2	TRBJ2-1	many	CSAPAGGGYNEQFF	TGCAGTGCTCCCGCGGGAGGGGGCTACAATGAGCAGTTCTTC
TRBV6-6	-	TRBJ2-1	many	CASSYSNEQFF	TGTGCCAGCAGTTACTCCAATGAGCAGTTCTTC
TRBV7-2	TRBD1	TRBJ2-2	many	CASSQGAVGELFF	TGTGCCAGCAGCCAGGGGGCCGTGGGGGAGCTGTTTTTT
TRBV6-2/TRBV6-3	-	TRBJ2-5	-	CASSYGGVETQYF	TGTGCCAGCAGTTACGGAGGGGTGGAGACCCAGTACTTC
TRBV2	TRBD2	TRBJ2-7	many	CASSSARRTSFTYEQYF	TGTGCCAGCAGTAGCGCCAGGCGGACTAGCTTCACCTACGAGCAGTACTTC
TRBV5-1	-	TRBJ1-2	few	CASSLAGFLGYTF	TGCGCCAGCAGCTTGGCTGGGTTTCTCGGCTACACCTTC
TRBV7-8	-	TRBJ1-3	few	CASSPGRAPVDRNTIYF	TGTGCCAGCAGCCCTGGGCGGGCTCCCGTGGATCGGAACACCATATATTTT
TRBV28	-	TRBJ2-7	few	CASSLIAAYEQYF	TGTGCCAGCAGTTTAATAGCCGCCTACGAGCAGTACTTC
TRBV5-1	-	TRBJ2-1	few	CASSLVAASYNEQFF	TGCGCCAGCAGCTTGGTGGCGGCTTCCTACAATGAGCAGTTCTTC
TRBV20-1	TRBD1	TRBJ1-5	many	CSATDRAWQPQHF	TGCAGTGCTACCGACAGGGCATGGCAGCCCCAGCATTTT